This TCR beta chain was retrieved from a study of cytomegalovirus exposure and HLA in healthy donors. Study-wide points: As confirmed in vitro, three CMV-associated chains were specific for CMV antigens. In the 130 or so validation repertoires, around 95% of cluster scores exceeded 0, per a later analysis. Most TCR sequences were rare, but some public TCRs occurred in many donors. Researchers catalogued about 150 TCR beta chains as cytomegalovirus-associated.

On this clone: The antigen is undetermined.

The protocol was immunoSEQ multiplex PCR, while the TCRdb copy is restricted to in-frame clones and leaves out a portion. The sample lists around 60,000 clones; more than 90% were seen once. The germline CDR1 and CDR2 sequences are SGHKS and YYEKEE (reference sequence). V was trimmed by 2 bases and J by 2 bases, leaving 14 bases between them. This CDR3 spans 15 amino acids. This sequence joins TRBV5-5 and TRBJ2-7; a possible D gene is TRBD1 (6 bases). The sequence derives from a man between 18 and 35 years old in good health and CMV-seronegative. The specimen sequenced was PBMCs. The CDR3 DNA follows: TGTGCCAGCAGCTTCGGACAGCGCGAGACCTACGAGCAGTACTTC. Its translation is CASSFGQRETYEQYF.